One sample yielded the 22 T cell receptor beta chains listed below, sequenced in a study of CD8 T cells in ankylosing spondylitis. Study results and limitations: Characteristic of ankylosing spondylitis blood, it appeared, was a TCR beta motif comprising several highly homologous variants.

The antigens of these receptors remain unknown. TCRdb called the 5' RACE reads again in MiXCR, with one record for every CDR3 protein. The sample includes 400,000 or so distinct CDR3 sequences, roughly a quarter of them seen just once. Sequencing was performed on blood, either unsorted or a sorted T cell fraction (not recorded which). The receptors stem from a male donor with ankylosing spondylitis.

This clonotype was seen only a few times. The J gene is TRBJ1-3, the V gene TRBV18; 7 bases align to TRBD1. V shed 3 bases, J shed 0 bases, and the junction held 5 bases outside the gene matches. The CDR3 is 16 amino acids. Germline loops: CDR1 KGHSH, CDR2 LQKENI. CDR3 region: CASSPRQGTSGNTIYF. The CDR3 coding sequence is TGTGCCAGCTCACCCCGACAGGGAACCTCTGGAAACACCATATATTTT. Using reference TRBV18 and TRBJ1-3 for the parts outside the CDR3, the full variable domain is NAGVMQNPRHLVRRRGQEARLRCSPMKGHSHVYWYRQLPEEGLKFMVYLQKENIIDESGMPKERFSAEFPKEGPSILRIQQVVRGDSAAYFCASSPRQGTSGNTIYFGEGSWLTVV.

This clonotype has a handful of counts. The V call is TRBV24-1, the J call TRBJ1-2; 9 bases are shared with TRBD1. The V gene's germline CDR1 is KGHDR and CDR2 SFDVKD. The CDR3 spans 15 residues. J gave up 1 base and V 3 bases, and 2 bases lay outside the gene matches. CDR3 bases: TGTGCCACCAGTGATCCGACAGGGGGTAACTATGGCTACACCTTC. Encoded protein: CATSDPTGGNYGYTF.

In DNA, the CDR3 is TGTGCCAGTACCCGGGACAGGGGGCTCAGTCAGCCCCAGCATTTT. It encodes CASTRDRGLSQPQHF. The chain uses TRBV19 and TRBJ1-5; 12 bases fit TRBD1. V gave up 7 bases and J gave up 6 bases; unmatched junction bases: 7. Germline V CDR1 and CDR2: LNHDA, SQIVND (reference sequence). The CDR3 runs 15 residues.

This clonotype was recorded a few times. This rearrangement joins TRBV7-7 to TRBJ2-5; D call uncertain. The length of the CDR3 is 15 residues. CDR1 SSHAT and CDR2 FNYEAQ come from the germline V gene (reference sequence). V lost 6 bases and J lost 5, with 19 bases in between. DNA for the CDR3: TGTGCCAGCAGGCTAGGGTATTCAGTCGAGGAGACCCAGTACTTC. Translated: CASRLGYSVEETQYF. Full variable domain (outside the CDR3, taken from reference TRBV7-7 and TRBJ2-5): GAGVSQSPRYKVTKRGQDVTLRCDPISSHATLYWYQQALGQGPEFLTYFNYEAQPDKSGLPSDRFSAERPEGSISTLTIQRTEQRDSAMYRCASRLGYSVEETQYFGPGTRLLVL.

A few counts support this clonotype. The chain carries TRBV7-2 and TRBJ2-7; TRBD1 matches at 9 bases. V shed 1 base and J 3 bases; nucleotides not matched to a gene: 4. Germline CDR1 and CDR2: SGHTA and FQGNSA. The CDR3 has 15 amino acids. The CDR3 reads CASSLVQGAIYEQYV. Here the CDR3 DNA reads TGTGCCAGCAGCTTAGTACAGGGGGCAATCTACGAGCAGTACGTC.

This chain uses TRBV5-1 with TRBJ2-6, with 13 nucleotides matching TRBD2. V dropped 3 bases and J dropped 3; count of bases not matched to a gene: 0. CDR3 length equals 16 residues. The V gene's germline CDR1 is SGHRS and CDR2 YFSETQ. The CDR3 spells CASSWTSGSGANVLTF. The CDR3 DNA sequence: TGCGCCAGCAGCTGGACTAGCGGGAGTGGGGCCAACGTCCTGACTTTC.

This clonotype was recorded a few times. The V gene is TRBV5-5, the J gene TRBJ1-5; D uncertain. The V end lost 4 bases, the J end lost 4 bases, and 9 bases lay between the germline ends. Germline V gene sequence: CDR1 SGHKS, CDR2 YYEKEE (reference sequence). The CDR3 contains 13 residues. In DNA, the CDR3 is TGTGCCAGCAGCGTCCAGACTAATCAGCCCCAGCATTTT. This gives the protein CASSVQTNQPQHF.

The CDR3 DNA is TGTGCCAGCAGGAAGACCTCCGGGACAGGGTCGGAGACCCAGTACTTC. Its translation is CASRKTSGTGSETQYF. The chain recombines TRBV27 with TRBJ2-5; 9 bases agree with TRBD1. The J segment lost 5 bases and the V segment lost 6 bases, leaving 13 bases of the junction unmatched. The CDR3 is made up of 16 amino acids. CDR1 is MNHEY, CDR2 SMNVEV, per germline (reference sequence).

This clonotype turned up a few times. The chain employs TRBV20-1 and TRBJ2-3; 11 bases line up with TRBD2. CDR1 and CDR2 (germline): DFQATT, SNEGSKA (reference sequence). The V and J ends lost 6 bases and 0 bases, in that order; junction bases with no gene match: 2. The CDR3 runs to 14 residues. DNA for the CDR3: TGCAGTGCCCCTAGCGGGAGGAGCACAGATACGCAGTATTTT. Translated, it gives CSAPSGRSTDTQYF.

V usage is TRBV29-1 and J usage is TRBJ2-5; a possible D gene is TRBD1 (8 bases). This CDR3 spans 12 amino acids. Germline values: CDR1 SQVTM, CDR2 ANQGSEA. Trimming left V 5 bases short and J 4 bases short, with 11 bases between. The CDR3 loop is CSVYRGGETQYF. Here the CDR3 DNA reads TGCAGCGTTTACAGGGGGGGAGAGACCCAGTACTTC.

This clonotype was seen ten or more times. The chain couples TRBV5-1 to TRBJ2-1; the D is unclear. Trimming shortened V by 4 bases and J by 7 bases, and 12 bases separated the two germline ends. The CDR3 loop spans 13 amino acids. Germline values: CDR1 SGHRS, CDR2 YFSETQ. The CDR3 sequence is CASSLGGENEQFF. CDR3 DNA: TGCGCCAGCAGCCTGGGTGGAGAAAATGAGCAGTTCTTC.

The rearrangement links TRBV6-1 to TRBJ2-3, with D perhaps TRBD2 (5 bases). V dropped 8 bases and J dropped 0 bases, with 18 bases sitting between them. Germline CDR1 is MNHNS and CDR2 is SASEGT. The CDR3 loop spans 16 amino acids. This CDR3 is CASLIAGGSSTDTQYF. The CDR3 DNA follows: TGTGCCAGCCTCATCGCGGGCGGCTCTAGCACAGATACGCAGTATTTT.

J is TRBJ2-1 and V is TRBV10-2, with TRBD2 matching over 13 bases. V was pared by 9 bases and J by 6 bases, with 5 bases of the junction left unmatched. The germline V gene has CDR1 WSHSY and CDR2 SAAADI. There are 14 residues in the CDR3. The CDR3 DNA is TGCGCCAGTAGACTAGCGGGAGGTACCAATGAGCAGTTCTTC. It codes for CASRLAGGTNEQFF.

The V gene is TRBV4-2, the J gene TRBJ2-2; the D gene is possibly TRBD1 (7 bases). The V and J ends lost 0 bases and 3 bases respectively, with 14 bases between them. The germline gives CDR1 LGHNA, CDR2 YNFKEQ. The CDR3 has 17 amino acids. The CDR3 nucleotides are TGTGCCAGCAGCCAAGATCAGGGGGACTCTCACACCGGGGAGCTGTTTTTT. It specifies CASSQDQGDSHTGELFF.

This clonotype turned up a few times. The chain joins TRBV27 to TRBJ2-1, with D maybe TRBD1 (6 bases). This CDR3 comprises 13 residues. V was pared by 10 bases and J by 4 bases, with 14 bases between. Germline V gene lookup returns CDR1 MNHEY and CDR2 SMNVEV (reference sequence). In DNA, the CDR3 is TGTGCCACCCGAGAAGGGGGTTACAATGAGCAGTTCTTC. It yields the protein CATREGGYNEQFF.

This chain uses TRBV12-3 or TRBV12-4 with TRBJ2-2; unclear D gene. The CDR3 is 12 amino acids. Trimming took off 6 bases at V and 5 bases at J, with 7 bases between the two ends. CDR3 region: CASRRPTGELFF. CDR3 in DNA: TGTGCCAGCAGACGCCCGACCGGGGAGCTGTTTTTT.

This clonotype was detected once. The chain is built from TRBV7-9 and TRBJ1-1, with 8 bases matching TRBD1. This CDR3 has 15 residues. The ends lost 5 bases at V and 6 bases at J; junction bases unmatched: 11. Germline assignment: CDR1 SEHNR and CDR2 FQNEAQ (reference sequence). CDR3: CASSPGGLGFPEAFF. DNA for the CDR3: TGTGCCAGCAGCCCAGGGGGCTTGGGCTTCCCTGAAGCTTTCTTT.

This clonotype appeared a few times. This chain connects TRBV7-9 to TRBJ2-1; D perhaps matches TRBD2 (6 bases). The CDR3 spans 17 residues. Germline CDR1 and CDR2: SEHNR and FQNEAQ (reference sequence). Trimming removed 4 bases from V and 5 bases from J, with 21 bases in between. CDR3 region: CASSSPSRGLPNNEQFF. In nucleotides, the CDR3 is TGTGCCAGCAGCTCCCCATCTCGGGGACTTCCCAACAATGAGCAGTTCTTC.

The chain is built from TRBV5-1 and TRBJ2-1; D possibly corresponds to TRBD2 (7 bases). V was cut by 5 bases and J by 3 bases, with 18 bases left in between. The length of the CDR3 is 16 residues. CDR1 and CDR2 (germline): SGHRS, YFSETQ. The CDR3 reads CASRKGGGDSYNEQFF. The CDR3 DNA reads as TGCGCCAGCAGGAAAGGGGGAGGGGATAGCTACAATGAGCAGTTCTTC. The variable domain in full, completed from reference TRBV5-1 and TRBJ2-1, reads KAGVTQTPRYLIKTRGQQVTLSCSPISGHRSVSWYQQTPGQGLQFLFEYFSETQRNKGNFPGRFSGRQFSNSRSEMNVSTLELGDSALYLCASRKGGGDSYNEQFFGPGTRLTVL.

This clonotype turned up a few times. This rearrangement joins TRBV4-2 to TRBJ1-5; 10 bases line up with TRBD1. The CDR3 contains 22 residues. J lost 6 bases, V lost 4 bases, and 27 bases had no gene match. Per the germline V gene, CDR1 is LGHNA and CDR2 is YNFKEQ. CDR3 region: CASSPYDKSGQGVYFASQPQHF. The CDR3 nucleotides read TGTGCCAGCAGCCCGTATGATAAATCTGGACAGGGGGTCTACTTTGCTAGTCAGCCCCAGCATTTT.

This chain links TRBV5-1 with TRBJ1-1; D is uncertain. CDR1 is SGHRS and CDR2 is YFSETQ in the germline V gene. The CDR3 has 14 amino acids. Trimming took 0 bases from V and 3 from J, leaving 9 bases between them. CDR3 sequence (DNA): TGCGCCAGCAGCTTGGGGGCGCGGTACACTGAAGCTTTCTTT. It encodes CASSLGARYTEAFF. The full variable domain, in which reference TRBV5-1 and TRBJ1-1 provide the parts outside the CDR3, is KAGVTQTPRYLIKTRGQQVTLSCSPISGHRSVSWYQQTPGQGLQFLFEYFSETQRNKGNFPGRFSGRQFSNSRSEMNVSTLELGDSALYLCASSLGARYTEAFFGQGTRLTVV.

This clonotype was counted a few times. DNA of the CDR3: TGTGCCAGTAGTGGGCCCGGGACTAGTGGAACCGGGGAGCTGTTTTTT. Translating it yields CASSGPGTSGTGELFF. The gene calls are TRBV19 and TRBJ2-2, with 8 nucleotides matching TRBD2. Germline trimming cut 5 bases from V and 5 bases from J; bases unmatched to any gene: 10. This CDR3 is 16 amino acids long. CDR1 and CDR2 from the germline V gene are LNHDA and SQIVND (reference sequence).